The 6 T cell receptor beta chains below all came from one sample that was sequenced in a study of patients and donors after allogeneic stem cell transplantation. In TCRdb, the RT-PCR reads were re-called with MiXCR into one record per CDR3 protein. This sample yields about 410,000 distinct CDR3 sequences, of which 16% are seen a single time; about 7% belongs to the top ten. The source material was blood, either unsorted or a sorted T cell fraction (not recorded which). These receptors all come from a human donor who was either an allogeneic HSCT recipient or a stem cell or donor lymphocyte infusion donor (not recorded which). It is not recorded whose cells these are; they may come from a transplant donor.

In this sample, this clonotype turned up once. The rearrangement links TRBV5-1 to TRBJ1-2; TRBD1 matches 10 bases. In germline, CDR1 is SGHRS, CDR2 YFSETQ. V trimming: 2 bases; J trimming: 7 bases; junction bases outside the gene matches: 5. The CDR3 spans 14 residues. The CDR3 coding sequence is TGCGCCAGCAGCTTTTCCGGGACAGGGGCTGGCTACACCTTC. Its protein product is CASSFSGTGAGYTF.

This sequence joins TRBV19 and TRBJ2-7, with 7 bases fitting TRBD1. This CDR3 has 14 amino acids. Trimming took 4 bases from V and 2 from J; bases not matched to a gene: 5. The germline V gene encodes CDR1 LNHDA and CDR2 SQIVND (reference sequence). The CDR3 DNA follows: TGTGCCAGTAGTACGGGACAGCCTCCCTACGAGCAGTACTTC. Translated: CASSTGQPPYEQYF.

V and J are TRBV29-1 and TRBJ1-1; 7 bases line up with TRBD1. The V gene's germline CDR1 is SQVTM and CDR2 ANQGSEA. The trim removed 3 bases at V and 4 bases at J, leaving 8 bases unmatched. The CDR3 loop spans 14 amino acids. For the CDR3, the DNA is TGCAGCGTTGAGGCCCGACAGGGTTTCACTGAAGCTTTCTTT. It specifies CSVEARQGFTEAFF.

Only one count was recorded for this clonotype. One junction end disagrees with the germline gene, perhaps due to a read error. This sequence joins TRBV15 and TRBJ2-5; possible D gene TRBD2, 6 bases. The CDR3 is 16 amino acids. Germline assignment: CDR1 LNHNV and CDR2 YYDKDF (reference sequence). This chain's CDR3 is CATGRDSQRPQETQYF. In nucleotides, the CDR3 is TGTGCCACCGGCAGGGACTCCCAACGCCCCCAAGAGACCCAGTACTTC.

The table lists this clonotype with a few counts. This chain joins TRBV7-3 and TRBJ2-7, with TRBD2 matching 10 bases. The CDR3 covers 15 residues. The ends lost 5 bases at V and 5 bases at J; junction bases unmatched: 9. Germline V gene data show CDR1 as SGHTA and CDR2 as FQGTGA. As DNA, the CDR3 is TGTGCCAGCAGCCCAAGAGGCCTAGCGGGAGACGAGCAGTACTTC. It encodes CASSPRGLAGDEQYF. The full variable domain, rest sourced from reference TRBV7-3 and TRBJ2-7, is GAGVSQTPSNKVTEKGKYVELRCDPISGHTALYWYRQSLGQGPEFLIYFQGTGAADDSGLPNDRFFAVRPEGSVSTLKIQRTERGDSAVYLCASSPRGLAGDEQYFGPGTRLTVT.

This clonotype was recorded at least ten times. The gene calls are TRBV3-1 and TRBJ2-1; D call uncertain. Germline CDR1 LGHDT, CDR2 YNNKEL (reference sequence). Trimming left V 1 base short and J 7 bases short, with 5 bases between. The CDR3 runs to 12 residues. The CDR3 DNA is TGTGCCAGCAGCCAAGTCGGGAATGAGCAGTTCTTC. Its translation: CASSQVGNEQFF.